Below, 22 T cell receptor beta chains from the same sample are listed, as sequenced in a study of cytomegalovirus exposure and HLA in healthy donors. 13 Jbeta primers and 60 Vbeta primers were used for the PCR. Only in-frame clones appear in the TCRdb table, and some are missing; sequencing was by immunoSEQ multiplex PCR. Of approximately 110,000 clones listed, approximately 14% were seen once; the top ten hold roughly 0.8%. Sequencing input: PBMCs. These receptors were obtained from a female donor in good health and CMV-seronegative.

This clone was observed a few times. The chain links TRBV4-3 to TRBJ1-4, with 8 bases aligning to TRBD1. Germline CDR1 reads LGHNA; CDR2 reads YSLEER. CDR3 size: 16 residues. Trimming at V came to 4 bases and at J to 3 bases, leaving 7 bases not matched to a gene. The CDR3 loop is CASSRRQGRANEKLFF. Written as DNA, the CDR3 is TGCGCCAGCAGCCGGAGACAGGGGAGAGCTAATGAAAAACTGTTTTTT.

In this sample, this clone turned up a few times. This chain joins TRBV29-1 and TRBJ2-2, with D maybe TRBD1 (5 bases). This CDR3 has 14 residues. Trimming pared 6 bases from V and 0 bases from J, leaving 11 bases between. The V gene's germline CDR1 is SQVTM and CDR2 ANQGSEA. This CDR3 is CSVIDRSNTGELFF. In DNA form, the CDR3 reads TGCAGCGTGATCGACAGATCGAACACCGGGGAGCTGTTTTTT.

This clone was seen a few times. The genes are TRBV29-1 and TRBJ2-1; D is perhaps TRBD1 (5 bases). The V end was cut by 7 bases, the J end by 2 bases, with 15 bases between. Germline V gene sequence: CDR1 SQVTM, CDR2 ANQGSEA. CDR3 length: 14 amino acids. CDR3 region: CSALDSYTYNEQFF. The CDR3 DNA is TGCAGCGCCCTCGACAGTTACACCTACAATGAGCAGTTCTTC.

This chain uses TRBV28 with TRBJ2-5; 9 nucleotides line up with TRBD2. The CDR3 runs to 15 residues. The J segment lost 5 bases and the V segment lost 7 bases, leaving 11 bases of the junction unmatched. CDR1 and CDR2 from the germline V gene are MDHEN and SYDVKM. The CDR3 loop reads CASTSAGGPRETQYF. DNA for the CDR3: TGTGCCAGCACGTCGGCGGGAGGGCCTAGGGAGACCCAGTACTTC.

This clone has a handful of counts. The chain combines TRBV6-5 with TRBJ2-3, with 11 positions matching TRBD2. The CDR3 length is 15 residues. The V gene's germline CDR1 is MNHEY and CDR2 SVGAGI. Germline trimming cut 6 bases from V and 0 bases from J; bases unmatched to any gene: 2. In DNA form, the CDR3 reads TGTGCCAGCAGCAGGACTAGCGGGAGCACAGATACGCAGTATTTT. It is translated as CASSRTSGSTDTQYF.

This clone was observed a few times. The chain carries TRBV9 and TRBJ1-1; D is unclear. This CDR3 is 14 amino acids long. Germline V CDR1 and CDR2: SGDLS, YYNGEE. V lost 2 bases and J lost 4, with 12 bases in between. The CDR3 here is CASSVSPGSTEAFF. CDR3 bases: TGTGCCAGCAGCGTTAGTCCCGGGTCCACTGAAGCTTTCTTT.

The chain has TRBV6-5 and TRBJ2-7, with 10 bases identical to TRBD1. Per germline, CDR1 MNHEY and CDR2 SVGAGI. Trimming took 4 bases from V and 0 from J; bases not matched to a gene: 3. The CDR3 length is 15 residues. CDR3 nucleotides: TGTGCCAGCAGTTGGAGGACAGGGGGCTCCTACGAGCAGTACTTC. It codes for CASSWRTGGSYEQYF.

The rearrangement joins TRBV7-2 to TRBJ2-5, with D possibly matching TRBD1 (6 bases). V was cut by 6 bases and J by 2 bases, with 13 bases left in between. Looked up from germline, CDR1 is SGHTA and CDR2 is FQGNSA. The length of the CDR3 is 14 residues. The chain's CDR3 is CASSGGRWQETQYF. The CDR3, as DNA: TGTGCCAGCAGTGGGGGCAGGTGGCAAGAGACCCAGTACTTC.

The chain has TRBV7-2 and TRBJ2-5, with 9 bases matching TRBD1. The CDR3 has 21 amino acids. Trimming took 0 bases from V and 4 from J; bases not matched to a gene: 21. Germline lookup yields CDR1 SGHTA and CDR2 FQGNSA. The CDR3 is CASSLALRRPGTGLRRETQYF. CDR3 sequence (DNA): TGTGCCAGCAGCTTAGCCCTAAGGAGGCCAGGGACAGGGCTACGAAGAGAGACCCAGTACTTC. Drawing the rest from reference TRBV7-2 and TRBJ2-5, the complete variable domain is GAGVSQSPSNKVTEKGKDVELRCDPISGHTALYWYRQSLGQGLEFLIYFQGNSAPDKSGLPSDRFSAERTGGSVSTLTIQRTQQEDSAVYLCASSLALRRPGTGLRRETQYFGPGTRLLVL.

The chain couples TRBV10-3 to TRBJ2-1; 9 bases line up with TRBD2. V shed 10 bases and J 0 bases; nucleotides not matched to a gene: 4. The CDR3 contains 14 residues. Germline V lookup: CDR1 ENHRY, CDR2 SYGVKD. The CDR3 bases are TGTGCCACCCTTAGCGGGAGCTCCTACAATGAGCAGTTCTTC. Amino acids: CATLSGSSYNEQFF.

Comment on this clone: The junction departs from the called germline gene at one end, perhaps through a read error. Written as DNA, the CDR3 is TGTGCTAGCAGCTTCTTCTCAGCGGCGAACACCGGGGAGCTGTTTTTT. It translates to CASSFFSAANTGELFF. This chain joins TRBV7-7 and TRBJ2-2; D is possibly TRBD2 (5 bases). Germline loops: CDR1 SSHAT, CDR2 FNYEAQ (reference sequence). The CDR3 is made up of 16 amino acids.

V usage is TRBV5-8 and J usage is TRBJ1-5; D might be TRBD1 (5 bases). The CDR3 spans 15 residues. Looked up from germline, CDR1 is SGHTS and CDR2 is YDEGEE. V lost 2 bases and J 8 bases, leaving 17 bases between the germline ends. Here the CDR3 reads CASSLYGGGMKPQHF. As DNA, the CDR3 is TGTGCCAGCAGCTTATACGGTGGGGGGATGAAGCCCCAGCATTTT.

The chain combines TRBV9 with TRBJ1-4, with a tentative D call TRBD1 (5 bases). This CDR3 contains 15 residues. With 3 bases removed from V and 3 bases from J, the gap between germline ends came to 12 bases. Per germline, CDR1 SGDLS and CDR2 YYNGEE. The CDR3 reads CASSDPREANEKLFF. The CDR3 DNA is TGTGCCAGCAGCGATCCCAGGGAGGCTAATGAAAAACTGTTTTTT. The whole variable domain, remainder taken from reference TRBV9 and TRBJ1-4, is DSGVTQTPKHLITATGQRVTLRCSPRSGDLSVYWYQQSLDQGLQFLIQYYNGEERAKGNILERFSAQQFPDLHSELNLSSLELGDSALYFCASSDPREANEKLFFGSGTQLSVL.

The genes are TRBV4-3 and TRBJ2-3; weak D call: TRBD1 (6 bases). Germline V lookup: CDR1 LGHNA, CDR2 YSLEER. Trimming removed 3 bases at V and 4 bases at J, with 11 bases between. The length of the CDR3 is 14 residues. The chain's CDR3 is CASSHNPGADTQYF. The CDR3 DNA sequence: TGCGCCAGCAGCCACAATCCAGGGGCAGATACGCAGTATTTT.

This sequence joins TRBV5-8 and TRBJ1-1; D uncertain. The germline gives CDR1 SGHTS, CDR2 YDEGEE. The CDR3 spans 15 residues. Trimming cost V 0 bases and J 4 bases, with 13 bases left between them. CDR3 coding DNA: TGTGCCAGCAGCTTGGACCCGGGAGGGAGCACTGAAGCTTTCTTT. Translation: CASSLDPGGSTEAFF.

V is TRBV6-1 and J is TRBJ1-6, with TRBD1 as a possible D gene (5 bases). V lost 4 bases to trimming and J lost 11 bases, with 12 bases between them. The CDR3 loop spans 13 amino acids. Germline assignment: CDR1 MNHNS and CDR2 SASEGT. The CDR3 spells CASSAADKPPLHF. CDR3 DNA sequence: TGTGCCAGCAGTGCTGCGGACAAACCACCCCTCCACTTT.

This clone was seen a few times. The rearrangement uses TRBV7-8 and TRBJ2-7, with D unresolved. V lost 5 bases and J lost 6, with 8 bases in between. Germline V gene data show CDR1 as SGHVS and CDR2 as FQNEAQ. The CDR3 length is 11 residues. The CDR3 DNA reads TGTGCCAGCAGCATTACACGCGAGCAGTACTTC. Amino acids: CASSITREQYF.

This chain links TRBV7-2 with TRBJ2-6, with D unresolved. From germline, CDR1 is SGHTA and CDR2 FQGNSA. The V and J ends lost 1 base and 0 bases respectively, with 4 bases between them. CDR3 length equals 15 residues. This CDR3 is CASSLVSSGANVLTF. For the CDR3, the DNA is TGTGCCAGCAGCTTAGTGAGCTCTGGGGCCAACGTCCTGACTTTC.

This clone has just a few counts. The chain combines TRBV19 with TRBJ2-3; TRBD2 might be the D (5 bases). V was pared by 0 bases and J by 6 bases, with 16 bases between. The CDR3 extends over 16 amino acids. CDR1 and CDR2 from the germline V gene are LNHDA and SQIVND (reference sequence). In nucleotides, the CDR3 is TGTGCCAGTAGTATAGATCGGCCAGGAGGTCGCGATACGCAGTATTTT. It encodes CASSIDRPGGRDTQYF.

This clone has only a few counts. The chain uses TRBV15 and TRBJ2-7; the D gene is possibly TRBD2 (6 bases). The CDR3 is 16 amino acids. Germline CDR1 and CDR2: LNHNV and YYDKDF (reference sequence). V was cut by 0 bases and J by 0 bases, with 12 bases left in between. In DNA form, the CDR3 reads TGTGCCACCAGCAGAGAAGGGCTAGCGATCTCCTACGAGCAGTACTTC. Protein: CATSREGLAISYEQYF.

The chain is built from TRBV6-5 and TRBJ2-1; 13 positions match TRBD2. V shed 9 bases, J shed 5 bases, and the junction held 1 base outside the gene matches. From germline, CDR1 is MNHEY and CDR2 SVGAGI. The CDR3 covers 13 residues. CDR3 protein: CASGLAGDNEQFF. The CDR3 coding sequence is TGTGCCAGTGGACTAGCGGGAGACAATGAGCAGTTCTTC.

The chain combines TRBV7-2 with TRBJ2-3; TRBD2 agrees at 8 bases. Trimming removed 0 bases from V and 3 bases from J; junction bases left unmatched: 8. Germline V gene lookup returns CDR1 SGHTA and CDR2 FQGNSA. The CDR3 consists of 17 residues. The CDR3 region is CASSLAFTSGGTDTQYF. Written as DNA, the CDR3 is TGTGCCAGCAGCTTAGCCTTTACTAGCGGAGGAACAGATACGCAGTATTTT.